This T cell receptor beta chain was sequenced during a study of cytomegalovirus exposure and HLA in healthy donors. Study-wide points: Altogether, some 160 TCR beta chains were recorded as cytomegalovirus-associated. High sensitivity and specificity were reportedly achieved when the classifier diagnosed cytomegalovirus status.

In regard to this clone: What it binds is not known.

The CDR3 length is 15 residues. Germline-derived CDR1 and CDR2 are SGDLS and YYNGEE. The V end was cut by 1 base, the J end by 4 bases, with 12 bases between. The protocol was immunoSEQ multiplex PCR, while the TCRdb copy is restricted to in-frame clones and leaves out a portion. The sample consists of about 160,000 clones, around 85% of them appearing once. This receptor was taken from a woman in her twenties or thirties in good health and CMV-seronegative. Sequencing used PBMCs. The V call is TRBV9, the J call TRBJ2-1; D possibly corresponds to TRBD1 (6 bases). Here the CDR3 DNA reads TGTGCCAGCAGCGTAAGACAGGCCCAATACAATGAGCAGTTCTTC. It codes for CASSVRQAQYNEQFF.